Described below is a single T cell receptor (beta chain) sequence and its context. Data came from immunoSEQ multiplex PCR; TCRdb stores just in-frame clones and leaves some out. Seen here are around 130,000 clones, about four fifths observed once, and the top ten hold roughly 15%. The data originate from a study of blood T cell repertoires in COVID-19. Study overall: COVID-19 samples from acute and convalescent phases originated in the United States, Italy and Spain.

The origin of this receptor is a woman between 50 and 59 years old with acute or convalescent COVID-19. Material for sequencing was peripheral blood.

The CDR3 DNA follows: TGTGCCAGCAGTTACATGCAGGGCAGCAATCAGCCCCAGCATTTT. Its protein is CASSYMQGSNQPQHF. V usage is TRBV6-2 or TRBV6-3 and J usage is TRBJ1-5; tentatively, D is TRBD1 (5 bases). The CDR3 totals 15 residues. CDR1 MNHEY and CDR2 SVGEGT come from the germline V gene. Between the trimmed V and J ends, which lost 2 bases and 1 base, there was a span of 9 bases.